This is a list of T cell receptor beta chains from one sample in a study of early T cells in non-severe SARS-CoV-2 infection. TCRdb re-called the 5' RACE reads with MiXCR, one entry per CDR3 protein. The repertoire holds under 45,000 distinct CDR3 sequences, with 6% to 7.5% as singletons. Sequenced here: whole blood, sampled at baseline. These receptors were taken from an adult who was a healthcare worker with PCR-confirmed SARS-CoV-2 infection or an uninfected control (not recorded which). Both conserved end residues are part of each CDR3. The order of the fields is D gene, clone size, V gene, J gene, CDR3 DNA, CDR3 protein. The D gene is left open where the match is weak. Size tells how often a clone was seen (once, few, many) or the class of an expanded clone, and some rows leave it out.

d_call: NA; clone_size: NA; v_call: TRBV4-3; j_call: TRBJ2-5; cdr3_nt: TGCGCCAGCAGCCTCCGACTTTCTCCGGGGTTGGGCGTGGAGACCCAGTACTTC; cdr3_aa: CASSLRLSPGLGVETQYF
d_call: TRBD2; clone_size: many; v_call: TRBV11-3; j_call: TRBJ2-7; cdr3_nt: TGTGCCAGCAGCCCACGGGGGGGCTCCTACGAGCAGTACTTC; cdr3_aa: CASSPRGGSYEQYF
d_call: TRBD2; clone_size: NA; v_call: TRBV4-1; j_call: TRBJ2-5; cdr3_nt: TGCGCCAGCAGCCAAATGGGACTAGCGGGAGCTTGGGAGACCCAGTACTTC; cdr3_aa: CASSQMGLAGAWETQYF
d_call: TRBD1; clone_size: NA; v_call: TRBV6-5; j_call: TRBJ1-4; cdr3_nt: TGTGCCAGCAGCCTTAGGACAGGGGATGAAAAACTGTTTTTT; cdr3_aa: CASSLRTGDEKLFF
d_call: TRBD2; clone_size: many; v_call: TRBV14; j_call: TRBJ2-7; cdr3_nt: TGTGCCAGCAGCCAAGATCTGGCGGGAGCCGAGCAGTACTTC; cdr3_aa: CASSQDLAGAEQYF
d_call: NA; clone_size: many; v_call: TRBV29-1; j_call: TRBJ2-6; cdr3_nt: TGCAGCGTTGCGGGGTCCGGGGCCAACGTCCTGACTTTC; cdr3_aa: CSVAGSGANVLTF
d_call: TRBD2; clone_size: NA; v_call: TRBV2; j_call: TRBJ2-5; cdr3_nt: TGTGCCAGCAGTCCTAGCGGGAGGGCCCGTGAGACCCAGTACTTC; cdr3_aa: CASSPSGRARETQYF
d_call: NA; clone_size: many; v_call: TRBV19; j_call: TRBJ2-1; cdr3_nt: TGTGCCAGTAGTATATCTCATTGGAGTGAGCAGTTCTTC; cdr3_aa: CASSISHWSEQFF
d_call: NA; clone_size: NA; v_call: TRBV11-2; j_call: TRBJ2-5; cdr3_nt: TGTGCCAGCAGCTTAGGTGCAGGGACCCCCTCGGAGACCCAGTACTTC; cdr3_aa: CASSLGAGTPSETQYF
d_call: NA; clone_size: few; v_call: TRBV25-1; j_call: TRBJ2-1; cdr3_nt: TGTGCCACCAAGGGGGAGGGATACAATGAGCAGTTCTTC; cdr3_aa: CATKGEGYNEQFF
d_call: NA; clone_size: few; v_call: TRBV29-1; j_call: TRBJ1-2; cdr3_nt: TGCAGCGGCAGGACAGAGTATGGCTACACCTTC; cdr3_aa: CSGRTEYGYTF
d_call: NA; clone_size: NA; v_call: TRBV5-6; j_call: TRBJ2-5; cdr3_nt: TGTGCCAACAGCTTGGCCTCTACAGGGACTTTGACCCAGTACTTC; cdr3_aa: CANSLASTGTLTQYF
d_call: NA; clone_size: many; v_call: TRBV15; j_call: TRBJ2-1; cdr3_nt: TGTGCCACCAGCAGGTTAGGGGGGTCCTACAATGAGCAGTTCTTC; cdr3_aa: CATSRLGGSYNEQFF
d_call: TRBD1; clone_size: few; v_call: TRBV19; j_call: TRBJ2-4; cdr3_nt: TGTGCCAGTAGTATCGAGCAGGGGGCAGGCATTCAGTACTTC; cdr3_aa: CASSIEQGAGIQYF
d_call: NA; clone_size: many; v_call: TRBV10-1; j_call: TRBJ1-1; cdr3_nt: TGCGCCAGCAGTGACCAGGGACTGAACACTGAAGCTTTCTTT; cdr3_aa: CASSDQGLNTEAFF
d_call: TRBD1; clone_size: many; v_call: TRBV10-2; j_call: TRBJ2-7; cdr3_nt: TGCGCCACCTCAACGGGACAGATGGCCGAGCAGTACTTC; cdr3_aa: CATSTGQMAEQYF
d_call: TRBD2; clone_size: few; v_call: TRBV20-1; j_call: TRBJ2-3; cdr3_nt: TGCAGTGCTAGACGGCTAGCGGGAGGGGGACTCACCACAGATACGCAGTATTTT; cdr3_aa: CSARRLAGGGLTTDTQYF
d_call: TRBD2; clone_size: few; v_call: TRBV5-1; j_call: TRBJ2-3; cdr3_nt: TGCGCCAGCAGCTTGGTAGCGGGAGGGCCCACAGATACGCAGTATTTT; cdr3_aa: CASSLVAGGPTDTQYF
d_call: NA; clone_size: few; v_call: TRBV14; j_call: TRBJ2-1; cdr3_nt: TGTGCCAGCAGCCCTTTGGTTGCAGGTTCCGATGAGCAGTTCTTC; cdr3_aa: CASSPLVAGSDEQFF
d_call: TRBD1; clone_size: NA; v_call: TRBV7-9; j_call: TRBJ2-7; cdr3_nt: TGTGCCAGCAGCTTAGCGCCCGGGACAGGGGTCGAAGAGCAGTACTTC; cdr3_aa: CASSLAPGTGVEEQYF
d_call: NA; clone_size: NA; v_call: TRBV12-3/TRBV12-4; j_call: TRBJ1-6; cdr3_nt: TGTGCCAGCAGCCCGCGGAGGAGCTCCTATAATTCACCCCTCCACTTT; cdr3_aa: CASSPRRSSYNSPLHF
d_call: NA; clone_size: many; v_call: TRBV30; j_call: TRBJ2-1; cdr3_nt: TGTGCCTGGCGACGCCCCGGGACTGCCTACAATGAGCAGTTCTTC; cdr3_aa: CAWRRPGTAYNEQFF
d_call: NA; clone_size: NA; v_call: TRBV3-1; j_call: TRBJ2-3; cdr3_nt: TGTGCCAGCAGCCTCCGGGGGTTCACAGATACGCAGTATTTT; cdr3_aa: CASSLRGFTDTQYF
d_call: NA; clone_size: NA; v_call: TRBV6-5; j_call: TRBJ2-7; cdr3_nt: TGTGCCAGCAGGGACTCGGACGGGACCTACGAGCAGTACTTC; cdr3_aa: CASRDSDGTYEQYF
d_call: NA; clone_size: NA; v_call: TRBV7-9; j_call: TRBJ2-7; cdr3_nt: TGTGCCAGCAGCCTGACGAGTTCTTCGAGGGAGCAGTACTTC; cdr3_aa: CASSLTSSSREQYF
d_call: NA; clone_size: NA; v_call: TRBV10-3; j_call: TRBJ2-7; cdr3_nt: TGTGCCATCAGTGAGTACGGCGCTACATCGGGGTACGAGCAGTACTTC; cdr3_aa: CAISEYGATSGYEQYF
d_call: TRBD1; clone_size: NA; v_call: TRBV20-1; j_call: TRBJ1-1; cdr3_nt: TGCAGTGCTAGTGATCCCGGGCAGGGGGACGCTTTCTTT; cdr3_aa: CSASDPGQGDAFF
d_call: NA; clone_size: NA; v_call: TRBV20-1; j_call: TRBJ1-2; cdr3_nt: TGCAGTGCTAGCCAGGGACCTGGCTATGGCTACACCTTC; cdr3_aa: CSASQGPGYGYTF
d_call: TRBD1; clone_size: NA; v_call: TRBV12-3/TRBV12-4; j_call: TRBJ2-2; cdr3_nt: TGTGCCAGCAGCCAAGGACAGGGGTACACCGGGGAGCTGTTTTTT; cdr3_aa: CASSQGQGYTGELFF
d_call: TRBD1; clone_size: few; v_call: TRBV20-1; j_call: TRBJ2-7; cdr3_nt: TGCAGTGCTCACAGGGGGCTGAACGAGCAGTACTTC; cdr3_aa: CSAHRGLNEQYF
d_call: NA; clone_size: many; v_call: TRBV2; j_call: TRBJ1-1; cdr3_nt: TGTGCCAGCAACCGACAGGCAGAGGGTCGGGCTTTCTTT; cdr3_aa: CASNRQAEGRAFF
d_call: NA; clone_size: many; v_call: TRBV6-1; j_call: TRBJ2-2; cdr3_nt: TGTGCCAACGGGCCATATCACACCGGGGAGCTGTTTTTT; cdr3_aa: CANGPYHTGELFF
d_call: TRBD2; clone_size: many; v_call: TRBV20-1; j_call: TRBJ2-7; cdr3_nt: TGCAGTGCCCCTCCCGGGACTAGCGTCCGCGAGCAGTACTTC; cdr3_aa: CSAPPGTSVREQYF
d_call: NA; clone_size: NA; v_call: TRBV6-1; j_call: TRBJ1-2; cdr3_nt: TGTGCCAGCATCGTGGACTATGGCTACACCTTC; cdr3_aa: CASIVDYGYTF
d_call: NA; clone_size: NA; v_call: TRBV20-1; j_call: TRBJ2-1; cdr3_nt: TGCAGTGCTACCCCGCACTATGAGCAGTTCTTC; cdr3_aa: CSATPHYEQFF
d_call: NA; clone_size: few; v_call: TRBV10-2; j_call: TRBJ2-5; cdr3_nt: TGCGCCAGCAGTCAAACTGATAAAGAGACCCAGTACTTC; cdr3_aa: CASSQTDKETQYF
d_call: NA; clone_size: NA; v_call: TRBV7-6; j_call: TRBJ1-6; cdr3_nt: TGTGCCAGCAGCTTAGCGTCAGTAGGAGATTCACCCCTCCACTTT; cdr3_aa: CASSLASVGDSPLHF
d_call: NA; clone_size: NA; v_call: TRBV20-1; j_call: TRBJ2-3; cdr3_nt: TGCAGTGCTAGAGTGCCTAGCGGCACAGATACGCAGTATTTT; cdr3_aa: CSARVPSGTDTQYF
d_call: TRBD2; clone_size: few; v_call: TRBV12-3/TRBV12-4; j_call: TRBJ2-7; cdr3_nt: TGTGCCAGCAGCATAGGGGCTAGCGGTCCGTACGAGCAGTACTTC; cdr3_aa: CASSIGASGPYEQYF
d_call: NA; clone_size: NA; v_call: TRBV4-1; j_call: TRBJ2-7; cdr3_nt: TGCGCCAGCAGCCTCCTTTCGACTGCCGGGACTCGAATTTACGAGCAGTACTTC; cdr3_aa: CASSLLSTAGTRIYEQYF
d_call: NA; clone_size: many; v_call: TRBV7-2; j_call: TRBJ1-1; cdr3_nt: TGTGCCAGCAGCCTCAGGGGTCTTGGAACTGAAGCTTTCTTT; cdr3_aa: CASSLRGLGTEAFF
d_call: TRBD2; clone_size: few; v_call: TRBV7-2; j_call: TRBJ2-3; cdr3_nt: TGTGCCAGCAGCTCCCGGGGGGTCCTCGATACGCAGTATTTT; cdr3_aa: CASSSRGVLDTQYF
d_call: NA; clone_size: many; v_call: TRBV2; j_call: TRBJ1-1; cdr3_nt: TGTGCCAGCAGAGAGGACTTCAACACTGAAGCTTTCTTT; cdr3_aa: CASREDFNTEAFF
d_call: TRBD1; clone_size: many; v_call: TRBV10-3; j_call: TRBJ2-7; cdr3_nt: TGTGCCATCAGGGGGGACAGGGGCGACTACGAGCAGTACTTC; cdr3_aa: CAIRGDRGDYEQYF
d_call: NA; clone_size: few; v_call: TRBV18; j_call: TRBJ2-2; cdr3_nt: TGTGCCAGCTCAGCCACGGGGGTGAGCGGCAGGATCGCGAACACCGGGGAGCTGTTTTTT; cdr3_aa: CASSATGVSGRIANTGELFF
d_call: TRBD1; clone_size: NA; v_call: TRBV30; j_call: TRBJ1-2; cdr3_nt: TGTGCCTGGAGTATCAAATCGACAGGGGAACGTGGCTACACCTTC; cdr3_aa: CAWSIKSTGERGYTF
d_call: NA; clone_size: many; v_call: TRBV6-2/TRBV6-3; j_call: TRBJ2-1; cdr3_nt: TGTGCCAGCAGCCACCATGAGCAGTTCTTC; cdr3_aa: CASSHHEQFF
d_call: NA; clone_size: NA; v_call: TRBV15; j_call: TRBJ2-7; cdr3_nt: TGTGCCACCAGCATAGGGTTTACCTACGAGCAGTACTTC; cdr3_aa: CATSIGFTYEQYF
d_call: NA; clone_size: few; v_call: TRBV28; j_call: TRBJ2-5; cdr3_nt: TGTGCCAGCAGTTTTTCGCGAAGGGGTCAAGAGACCCAGTACTTC; cdr3_aa: CASSFSRRGQETQYF
d_call: TRBD1; clone_size: NA; v_call: TRBV9; j_call: TRBJ1-2; cdr3_nt: TGTGCCAGCAGCGCCGGGACAGGGGGCGCGGGTGGCTACACCTTC; cdr3_aa: CASSAGTGGAGGYTF
d_call: TRBD1; clone_size: few; v_call: TRBV11-3; j_call: TRBJ1-1; cdr3_nt: TGTGCCAGCAGCTTAGGCGGGACAGGTCATGCCGGTGAAGCTTTCTTT; cdr3_aa: CASSLGGTGHAGEAFF
d_call: NA; clone_size: NA; v_call: TRBV28; j_call: TRBJ2-1; cdr3_nt: TGTGCCAGCACCATTCCGGGATCCTCGAGCCCCAATGAGCAGTTCTTC; cdr3_aa: CASTIPGSSSPNEQFF
d_call: NA; clone_size: medium-sized; v_call: TRBV4-2; j_call: TRBJ1-6; cdr3_nt: TGTGCCAGCAGCCAAGAAGAAGGGGACGGTAATTCACCCCTCCACTTT; cdr3_aa: CASSQEEGDGNSPLHF
d_call: NA; clone_size: many; v_call: TRBV24-1; j_call: TRBJ2-1; cdr3_nt: TGTGCCACCAGTGATTTCGGCCTACCCTACAATGAGCAGTTCTTC; cdr3_aa: CATSDFGLPYNEQFF
d_call: NA; clone_size: many; v_call: TRBV27; j_call: TRBJ2-7; cdr3_nt: TGTGCCAGCAGTTCTCTGGAAAGCTCCTACGAGCAGTACTTC; cdr3_aa: CASSSLESSYEQYF
d_call: NA; clone_size: NA; v_call: TRBV28; j_call: TRBJ1-2; cdr3_nt: TGTGCCAGCAGTGGTACACCTGGACGGAGCTACACCTTC; cdr3_aa: CASSGTPGRSYTF